The clone carrying this T cell receptor (beta chain) has ten or more counts. No antigen is known for it. RNA transcripts yielded amplified TCR beta CDR3 regions. The TCR CDR3 first-round RT-PCR relied on the HTBI primer set. TCRdb fed the multiplex PCR reads into MiXCR, producing one record per CDR3 protein. This table holds more than 300,000 distinct CDR3 sequences, over 10% found once. Patients aged 18 to 65 had newly diagnosed hyperthyroidism that had lasted under 2 months. The diagnoses drew upon clinical symptoms, serum thyroxine and TRAb, thyroid ultrasound and orbital computed tomography. This CDR3 contains 13 residues. Germline V lookup: CDR1 DFQATT, CDR2 SNEGSKA (reference sequence). J lost 6 bases, V lost 6 bases, and 7 bases had no gene match. This entry belongs to a study of T cells in Graves' hyperthyroidism and ophthalmopathy. Study conclusions and caveats: Clonotypes that were expanded in thyroid above 0.001 mostly appeared in blood too. The model foresaw ophthalmopathy a median about 6.1 months prior to onset.

Sequenced: blood. This rearrangement joins TRBV20-1 to TRBJ2-1; TRBD1 matches 8 bases. This sequence originates from a woman between 18 and 29 years old with Graves' hyperthyroidism. CDR3 sequence reads: CSAAGQGLNEQFF. The CDR3 DNA follows: TGCAGTGCCGCTGGACAGGGTCTCAATGAGCAGTTCTTC.